These 5 T cell receptor beta chains were all obtained from the same sample, sequenced in a study of monozygotic twins with inflammatory bowel disease. TCRdb re-called the 5' RACE reads, yielding one record per CDR3 amino acid sequence without DNA. In all, the sample yields under 200,000 distinct CDR3 sequences. Input material: blood. The origin of the receptors is a human donor with ulcerative colitis or Crohn's disease, or a healthy co-twin of an affected twin (not recorded which).

The chain uses TRBV5-6 and TRBJ2-1; TCRdb calls TRBD1, which cannot be checked without DNA. The CDR3 totals 16 residues. Germline V gene lookup returns CDR1 SGHDT and CDR2 YYEEEE. This CDR3 is CASSAADRAPYNEQFF.

The rearrangement links TRBV9 to TRBJ1-2; the D call of TRBD1 rests on TCRdb alone, since no DNA is present to check it. This CDR3 spans 18 amino acids. The germline CDR1 and CDR2 sequences are SGDLS and YYNGEE. The CDR3 loop reads CASSVDRTGDYPNYGYTF.

The J gene is TRBJ2-5, the V gene TRBV12-3 or TRBV12-4; with no DNA, the TCRdb D assignment of TRBD1 cannot be verified. The CDR3 is 15 residues long. The CDR3 reads CASSPGWRGQETQYF.

This chain joins TRBV9 and TRBJ2-1; TCRdb names TRBD1, which stays unverified in the absence of DNA. The CDR3 spans 15 residues. The germline V gene encodes CDR1 SGDLS and CDR2 YYNGEE. The CDR3 spells CASSPWTGLYNEQFF.

The rearrangement links TRBV2 to TRBJ1-4; the D call from TCRdb, TRBD1, cannot be confirmed without DNA. Germline V CDR1 and CDR2: SNHLY, FYNNEI. CDR3 length: 14 amino acids. This CDR3 is CASTLGQGEEKLFF.